This entry lists 11 T cell receptor beta chains sequenced from one sample in a study of graft-versus-host responses after intestinal transplantation. These receptors lack a known antigen. The repertoire was sequenced with immunoSEQ multiplex PCR; TCRdb's copy has only in-frame clones and lacks some. The sample holds approximately 90,000 clones; 85% to 95% are singletons and the top ten take 7.6%. The source was unstimulated CD8+ T cells sorted from spleen or lymph node cells, collected before transplant. These receptors all come from a human donor who was the organ donor for an intestinal transplant.

The CDR3 loop reads CASSFRAYNEQFF. CDR3 sequence (DNA): TGTGCCAGCAGCTTCAGGGCCTACAATGAGCAGTTCTTC. The rearrangement joins TRBV5-4 to TRBJ2-1; D is possibly TRBD1 (5 bases). The CDR3 has 13 amino acids. Trimming took 2 bases from V and 2 from J, leaving 5 bases between them. Germline V gives CDR1 SGHNT, CDR2 YYREEE (reference sequence).

The genes are TRBV7-6 and TRBJ2-1; 7 positions agree with TRBD2. Germline V lookup: CDR1 SGHVS, CDR2 FNYEAQ. The CDR3 spans 14 residues. The V segment lost 0 bases and the J segment 8 bases; nucleotides outside the gene matches: 4. As DNA, the CDR3 is TGTGCCAGCAGCTTAGCGGGAGGGATCGATGAGCAGTTCTTC. Amino acid sequence: CASSLAGGIDEQFF.

V is TRBV5-1 and J is TRBJ1-2, with 10 bases lining up with TRBD1. The V gene's germline CDR1 is SGHRS and CDR2 YFSETQ. The J segment lost 4 bases and the V segment lost 4 bases, leaving 10 bases of the junction unmatched. The CDR3 covers 16 residues. The CDR3 loop reads CASSGDRGSSLYGYTF. The CDR3 nucleotides are TGCGCCAGCAGCGGGGACAGGGGCAGCAGTCTCTATGGCTACACCTTC.

J is TRBJ2-2 and V is TRBV11-2; D is unclear. Germline CDR1 SGHAT, CDR2 FQNNGV. V was trimmed by 3 bases and J by 0 bases, leaving 8 bases between them. The CDR3 extends over 15 amino acids. The CDR3 DNA reads as TGTGCCAGCAGCTTCGCTAAGGCGAACACCGGGGAGCTGTTTTTT. Its translation: CASSFAKANTGELFF.

J is TRBJ1-1 and V is TRBV4-1; D is unresolved. The germline V gene encodes CDR1 MGHRA and CDR2 YSYEKL. V lost 4 bases to trimming and J lost 3 bases, with 15 bases between them. This CDR3 has 15 amino acids. The CDR3: CASSPAWAGHTEAFF. Here the CDR3 DNA reads TGCGCCAGCAGCCCCGCTTGGGCTGGGCACACTGAAGCTTTCTTT.

As DNA, the CDR3 is TGTGCCTGGAGTGTATGGGATGGCTACACCTTC. Protein: CAWSVWDGYTF. The chain recombines TRBV30 with TRBJ1-2; D is unclear. Trimming cost V 0 bases and J 6 bases, with 5 bases left between them. The CDR3 length is 11 residues. The germline V gene encodes CDR1 GTSNPN and CDR2 SVGIG (reference sequence).

The chain couples TRBV10-2 to TRBJ2-3; 12 nucleotides align to TRBD2. Germline V gene sequence: CDR1 WSHSY, CDR2 SAAADI. The CDR3 runs to 15 residues. The J segment lost 6 bases and the V segment lost 4 bases, leaving 5 bases of the junction unmatched. The DNA of the CDR3 is TGCGCCAGCAGTGGGCGACTAGCGGGAGACGATACGCAGTATTTT. Protein sequence: CASSGRLAGDDTQYF.

V is TRBV7-9 and J is TRBJ1-2; D call uncertain. The germline V gene encodes CDR1 SEHNR and CDR2 FQNEAQ (reference sequence). Trimming took off 5 bases at V and 8 bases at J, with 18 bases between the two ends. There are 14 residues in the CDR3. The CDR3 reads CASSPPEGLGGYTF. CDR3 DNA: TGTGCCAGCAGCCCGCCAGAGGGATTAGGCGGCTACACCTTC.

This clone was seen a single time. The chain recombines TRBV20-1 with TRBJ2-1; the D gene could be TRBD1 or TRBD2 (5 bases each). The CDR3 length is 11 residues. V was pared by 4 bases and J by 9 bases, with 10 bases between. CDR1 and CDR2 from the germline V gene are DFQATT and SNEGSKA (reference sequence). CDR3 coding DNA: TGCAGTGCTACAGGGAGTGCTGAGCAGTTCTTC. Residues: CSATGSAEQFF.

This clone was detected a few times. The J gene is TRBJ1-3, the V gene TRBV19, with D possibly matching TRBD1 (5 bases). Germline CDR1 and CDR2: LNHDA and SQIVND (reference sequence). The CDR3 loop spans 12 amino acids. Trimming shortened V by 6 bases and J by 4 bases, and 7 bases separated the two germline ends. Written as DNA, the CDR3 is TGTGCCAGTAGGCAGGGCGGAAACACCATATATTTT. This sequence encodes CASRQGGNTIYF.

In this sample, this clone turned up once. The genes are TRBV7-6 and TRBJ2-1; tentative D call: TRBD1 (6 bases). Germline V gene lookup returns CDR1 SGHVS and CDR2 FNYEAQ. V was trimmed by 1 base and J by 1 base, leaving 8 bases between them. The CDR3 has 15 residues. The CDR3 sequence: CASSLERGSYNEQFF. CDR3 coding DNA: TGTGCCAGCAGCTTAGAGAGGGGGTCCTACAATGAGCAGTTCTTC.